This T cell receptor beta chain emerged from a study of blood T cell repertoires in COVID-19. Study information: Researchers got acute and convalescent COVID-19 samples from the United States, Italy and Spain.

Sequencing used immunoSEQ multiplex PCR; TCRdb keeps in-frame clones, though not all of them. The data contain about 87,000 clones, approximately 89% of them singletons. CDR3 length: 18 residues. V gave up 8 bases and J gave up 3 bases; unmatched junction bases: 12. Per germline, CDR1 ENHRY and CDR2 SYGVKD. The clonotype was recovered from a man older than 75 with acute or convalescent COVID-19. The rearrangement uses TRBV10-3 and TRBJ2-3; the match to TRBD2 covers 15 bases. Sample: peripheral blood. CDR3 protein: CAISGLAGGPGSTDTQYF. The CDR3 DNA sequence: TGTGCCATCTCTGGACTAGCGGGGGGGCCAGGGTCGACAGATACGCAGTATTTT.